Below are 17 T cell receptor beta chains sequenced from a single sample in a study of cytomegalovirus exposure and HLA in healthy donors (dated by TCRdb to about 2017). Preparation of the library involved the immunoSEQ multiplex PCR assay. For the multiplex PCR, a mixture combining 60 forward primers for TCR Vbeta segments and 13 reverse primers for TCR Jbeta segments was used. The table comes from immuneACCESS by way of TCRdb, which keeps in-frame sequences with V and J called. Part of the clones is missing from these tables; in studies checked, under half for an unresolved V gene and the rest for unknown reasons. The sample records 120,000 or so clones, about 80% of which are singletons. The ten largest make up 7% to 9.5% of the sample. The specimen was PBMCs. These receptors originate from a young man in good health and CMV-seropositive.

V and J are TRBV25-1 and TRBJ2-5; TRBD2 matches 8 bases. This CDR3 is 18 amino acids long. The junction had 15 bases not matched to a gene; V was cut back by 2 bases and J by 4 bases. Germline V gives CDR1 MGHDK, CDR2 SYGVNS. The CDR3 protein is CASSELGGKGTRSETQYF. The CDR3 DNA sequence: TGTGCCAGCAGTGAACTGGGCGGCAAGGGGACTAGGTCAGAGACCCAGTACTTC.

This clone was detected once. This chain uses TRBV9 with TRBJ2-5; perhaps TRBD1 as D (6 bases). The DNA end favors TRBJ2-7, so the J call may be wrong. Germline loops: CDR1 SGDLS, CDR2 YYNGEE. There are 15 residues in the CDR3. The DNA for the CDR3 is TGTGCCAGCAGCGTAGCTCACTCAGGGGTCCACGAGCAGTACTTC. It codes for CASSVAHSGVHEQYF.

The J gene is TRBJ2-5, the V gene TRBV28; possibly TRBD1 for D (6 bases). From germline, CDR1 is MDHEN and CDR2 SYDVKM. V lost 3 bases and J lost 14, with 22 bases in between. This CDR3 contains 14 residues. The CDR3 spells CASSLGTRPLLTYF. The DNA of the CDR3 is TGTGCCAGCAGTTTGGGGACAAGACCTCTTTTAACCTACTTC. Combining the CDR3 with reference TRBV28 and TRBJ2-5 gives the whole variable domain DVKVTQSSRYLVKRTGEKVFLECVQDMDHENMFWYRQDPGLGLRLIYFSYDVKMKEKGDIPEGYSVSREKKERFSLILESASTNQTSMYLCASSLGTRPLLTYFGPGTRLLVL.

The V gene is TRBV18, the J gene TRBJ1-1; possible D gene TRBD1, 6 bases. The V and J ends lost 2 bases and 7 bases respectively, with 14 bases between them. The CDR3 covers 14 residues. Germline loops: CDR1 KGHSH, CDR2 LQKENI. The CDR3 protein is CASSPNQGYSEAFF. CDR3 coding DNA: TGTGCCAGCTCACCAAATCAGGGGTATAGTGAAGCTTTCTTT. Filled out from reference TRBV18 and TRBJ1-1, the complete variable domain reads NAGVMQNPRHLVRRRGQEARLRCSPMKGHSHVYWYRQLPEEGLKFMVYLQKENIIDESGMPKERFSAEFPKEGPSILRIQQVVRGDSAAYFCASSPNQGYSEAFFGQGTRLTVV.

A few counts support this clone. The rearrangement uses TRBV5-1 and TRBJ2-5, with 13 bases aligning to TRBD2. V shed 7 bases, J shed 5 bases, and the junction held 8 bases outside the gene matches. This CDR3 has 15 amino acids. Looked up from germline, CDR1 is SGHRS and CDR2 is YFSETQ. CDR3 sequence (DNA): TGCGCCAGCCTGGGACTAGCGGGGCCTGGGGAGACCCAGTACTTC. Its protein product is CASLGLAGPGETQYF.

The chain is built from TRBV7-2 and TRBJ1-2; 8 bases line up with TRBD1. The length of the CDR3 is 14 residues. Trimming took 6 bases from V and 4 from J; bases not matched to a gene: 7. Germline V gene lookup returns CDR1 SGHTA and CDR2 FQGNSA. The CDR3 loop reads CASSSRTGPYGYTF. In DNA, the CDR3 is TGTGCCAGCAGTTCTCGGACAGGGCCCTATGGCTACACCTTC.

The chain couples TRBV4-2 to TRBJ2-3; D possibly corresponds to TRBD2 (7 bases). The ends were cut back, 3 bases at V and 6 bases at J, with 19 bases in the middle. Germline V lookup: CDR1 LGHNA, CDR2 YNFKEQ. The CDR3 totals 16 residues. CDR3 sequence reads: CASSHHEGGASDTQYF. CDR3 in DNA: TGTGCCAGCAGCCACCACGAGGGGGGGGCCTCCGATACGCAGTATTTT.

The chain links TRBV11-2 to TRBJ1-4, with a weak D call TRBD1 (5 bases). This CDR3 has 16 amino acids. V was cut by 5 bases and J by 3 bases, with 16 bases left in between. Germline V lookup: CDR1 SGHAT, CDR2 FQNNGV. The CDR3 nucleotides are TGTGCCAGCAGCGGCGGGGCTTGGGGACCTAATGAAAAACTGTTTTTT. Protein: CASSGGAWGPNEKLFF. Looking up the rest from reference TRBV11-2 and TRBJ1-4 gives the full variable domain: EAGVAQSPRYKIIEKRQSVAFWCNPISGHATLYWYQQILGQGPKLLIQFQNNGVVDDSQLPKDRFSAERLKGVDSTLKIQPAKLEDSAVYLCASSGGAWGPNEKLFFGSGTQLSVL.

The chain combines TRBV6-1 with TRBJ2-3, with D possibly being TRBD1 (7 bases). In germline, CDR1 is MNHNS, CDR2 SASEGT. Trimming took off 3 bases at V and 4 bases at J, with 14 bases between the two ends. This CDR3 has 15 amino acids. CDR3 nucleotides: TGTGCCAGCAGTGAGACTTCAGGGGGGTCAGATACGCAGTATTTT. Translated: CASSETSGGSDTQYF.

V gene TRBV19 combines with J gene TRBJ2-4, with D possibly TRBD2 on 6 matching bases. The V end lost 2 bases, the J end lost 0 bases, and 14 bases lay between the germline ends. The CDR3 sequence is 17 residues long. Per the germline V gene, CDR1 is LNHDA and CDR2 is SQIVND (reference sequence). The CDR3 sequence: CASSILSRGLAKNIQYF. DNA for the CDR3: TGTGCCAGTAGTATACTTTCGCGGGGCCTAGCCAAAAACATTCAGTACTTC.

The chain employs TRBV7-3 and TRBJ1-3, with a weak D call TRBD1 (5 bases). The CDR3 extends over 14 amino acids. V lost 4 bases and J 2 bases, leaving 9 bases between the germline ends. CDR1 and CDR2 (germline): SGHTA, FQGTGA. The CDR3 nucleotides are TGTGCCAGCAGCTCTGGGGGGACTGGAAACACCATATATTTT. Translating it yields CASSSGGTGNTIYF.

The rearrangement joins TRBV2 to TRBJ1-5, with 10 positions matching TRBD1. Germline V CDR1 and CDR2: SNHLY, FYNNEI. J lost 6 bases, V lost 4 bases, and 3 bases had no gene match. The CDR3 contains 14 residues. DNA for the CDR3: TGTGCCAGCAGTGTGACAGGGGGCATTCAGCCCCAGCATTTT. As protein: CASSVTGGIQPQHF.

The V gene is TRBV7-2, the J gene TRBJ2-5; D remains unclear. The CDR3 has 14 amino acids. The germline V gene has CDR1 SGHTA and CDR2 FQGNSA. Trimming cost V 1 base and J 5 bases, with 11 bases left between them. Here the CDR3 DNA reads TGTGCCAGCAGCTTAGACAGAGTTTCCGAGACCCAGTACTTC. Amino acid sequence: CASSLDRVSETQYF.

The chain is built from TRBV7-6 and TRBJ1-6; 9 bases are a match to TRBD1. CDR3 length: 15 residues. J was trimmed by 6 bases and V by 4 bases; bases with no gene match: 4. Per germline, CDR1 SGHVS and CDR2 FNYEAQ. CDR3 DNA sequence: TGTGCCAGCAGCTCGACGACAGGGGGTAATTCACCCCTCCACTTT. Translating it yields CASSSTTGGNSPLHF.

The rearrangement joins TRBV6-1 to TRBJ2-3, with a weak D call TRBD2 (6 bases). CDR3 length: 14 residues. Between the trimmed V and J ends, which lost 3 bases and 5 bases, there was a span of 12 bases. In germline, CDR1 is MNHNS, CDR2 SASEGT. The CDR3 spells CASSEAGWGDTQYF. Here the CDR3 DNA reads TGTGCCAGCAGTGAGGCGGGGTGGGGAGATACGCAGTATTTT.

Concerning this clone: The sample has other DNA sequences that encode this CDR3 too. The chain joins TRBV18 to TRBJ1-5, with TRBD1 matching 7 bases. The CDR3 extends over 14 amino acids. After removal of 5 bases from V and 2 bases from J, the junction contained 3 bases not matched to a gene. The germline gives CDR1 KGHSH, CDR2 LQKENI. The CDR3 sequence: CASSRTGGNQPQHF. The DNA of the CDR3 is TGTGCCAGCTCAAGGACAGGTGGCAATCAGCCCCAGCATTTT. The full variable domain, rest sourced from reference TRBV18 and TRBJ1-5, is NAGVMQNPRHLVRRRGQEARLRCSPMKGHSHVYWYRQLPEEGLKFMVYLQKENIIDESGMPKERFSAEFPKEGPSILRIQQVVRGDSAAYFCASSRTGGNQPQHFGDGTRLSIL.

The chain links TRBV5-1 to TRBJ1-4, with 7 bases that match TRBD1. CDR1 SGHRS and CDR2 YFSETQ come from the germline V gene. The CDR3 spans 15 residues. Trimming removed 0 bases from V and 7 bases from J; junction bases left unmatched: 6. CDR3 in DNA: TGCGCCAGCAGCTTGGCCAGGGGACAGCCTGAAAAACTGTTTTTT. This encodes CASSLARGQPEKLFF.